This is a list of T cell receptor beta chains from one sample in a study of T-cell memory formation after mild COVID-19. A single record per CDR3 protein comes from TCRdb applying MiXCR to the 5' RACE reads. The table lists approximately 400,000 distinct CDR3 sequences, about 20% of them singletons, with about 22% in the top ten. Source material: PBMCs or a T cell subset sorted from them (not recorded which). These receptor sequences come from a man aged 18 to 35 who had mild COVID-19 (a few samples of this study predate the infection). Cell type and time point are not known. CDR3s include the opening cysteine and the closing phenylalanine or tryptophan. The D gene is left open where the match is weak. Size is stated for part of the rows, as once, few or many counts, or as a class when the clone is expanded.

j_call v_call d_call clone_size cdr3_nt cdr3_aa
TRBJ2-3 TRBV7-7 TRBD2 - TGTGCCAGCAGCTTAGCTCGGGGGGGCCCTGATACGCAGTATTTT CASSLARGGPDTQYF
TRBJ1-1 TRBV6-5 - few TGTGCCAGCAGTTACTCGCAGGCCAAGAACACTGAAGCTTTCTTT CASSYSQAKNTEAFF
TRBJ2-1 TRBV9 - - TGTGCCAGCAGCGTAGACGGGCGGTGGGGGAATGAGCAGTTCTTC CASSVDGRWGNEQFF
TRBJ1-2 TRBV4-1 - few TGCGCCAGCAGCCAAGAGGACGGGGCGTGGGACAGCTACACCTTC CASSQEDGAWDSYTF
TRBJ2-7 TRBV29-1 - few TGCAGCGTTGTTCAGGGGTCTCTTCAGTACTTC CSVVQGSLQYF
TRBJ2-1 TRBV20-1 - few TGCAGTGCTAGACGTGGGACTGGGGGGAGGCGCGAGCAGTTCTTC CSARRGTGGRREQFF
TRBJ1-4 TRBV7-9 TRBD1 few TGTGCCAGCAGCTGGGGACAGGGAGAAAAACTGTTTTTT CASSWGQGEKLFF
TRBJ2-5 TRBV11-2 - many TGTGCCAGCAGCGGTGAGACAGGTTGGGAGACCCAGTACTTC CASSGETGWETQYF
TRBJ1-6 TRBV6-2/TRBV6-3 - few TGTGCCAGCAGGCCGATCCAAGACCCTTATTCACCCCTCCACTTT CASRPIQDPYSPLHF
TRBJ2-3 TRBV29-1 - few TGCAGCGTTGCCGGGGTAAAGGTCACAGATACGCAGTATTTT CSVAGVKVTDTQYF
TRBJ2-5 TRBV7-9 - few TGTGCCAGCAGCTTTCTAATAGGGGCCCAAGAGACCCAGTACTTC CASSFLIGAQETQYF
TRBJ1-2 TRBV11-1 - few TGTGCCAGCACCAACCTACAAGGGGCCGACTATGGCTACACCTTC CASTNLQGADYGYTF
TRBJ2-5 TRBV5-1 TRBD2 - TGCGCCAGCAGCCCTCCGGCGGGGGGGCCCCCAGAGACCCAGTACTTC CASSPPAGGPPETQYF
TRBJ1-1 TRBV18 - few TGTGCCAGCTCACCATTGGGGAGCCCGAACACTGAAGCTTTCTTT CASSPLGSPNTEAFF
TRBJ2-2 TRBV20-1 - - TGCAGTGCTAGGTCCAGGGTCAACACCGGGGAGCTGTTTTTT CSARSRVNTGELFF
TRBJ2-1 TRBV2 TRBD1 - TGTGCCAGCAGTGATCAGTTCCGGGACAGGACCCAATCGGGGTTCTTC CASSDQFRDRTQSGFF
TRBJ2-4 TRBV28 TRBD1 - TGTGCCAGCAGTTACGGACAGGGGGGAAAAAACATTCAGTACTTC CASSYGQGGKNIQYF
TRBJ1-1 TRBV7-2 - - TGTGCCAGCAGCTCCGGGCCGGCAGCTGAAGCTTTCTTT CASSSGPAAEAFF
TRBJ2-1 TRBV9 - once TGTGCCAGCAGCCCGGGGGTTCTAGTAAACTCCTACAATGAGCAGTTCTTC CASSPGVLVNSYNEQFF
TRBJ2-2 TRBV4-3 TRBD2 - TGCGCCAGCAGTCGTGTCGGGGGGGCGAACACCGGGGAGCTGTTTTTT CASSRVGGANTGELFF
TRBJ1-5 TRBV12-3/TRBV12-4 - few TGTGCCAGCAGTTTAGACCATAGCAATCAGCCCCAGCATTTT CASSLDHSNQPQHF
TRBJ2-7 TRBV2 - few TGTGCCAGCAGTTCTGTTCGGCAGCCGGAGCAGTACTTC CASSSVRQPEQYF
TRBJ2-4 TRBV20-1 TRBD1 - TGCAGTGCTTCTCCCAGGGGGCGAGTAGCCATTCAGTACTTC CSASPRGRVAIQYF
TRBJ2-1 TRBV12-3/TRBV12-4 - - TGTGCCAGCAGGCGACATTTCAATGAGCAGTTCTTC CASRRHFNEQFF
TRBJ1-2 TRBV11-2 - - TGTGCCAGCAGGGGTGGCGGGTACTATGGCTACACCTTC CASRGGGYYGYTF
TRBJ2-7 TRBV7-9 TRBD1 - TGTGCCAGCAGCCCGGGACAGGGGGCCCTCGAGCAGTACTTC CASSPGQGALEQYF
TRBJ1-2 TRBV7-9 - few TGTGCCAGCAGCTTAGAAGTCGGCCCTGCGAACTATGGCTACACCTTC CASSLEVGPANYGYTF
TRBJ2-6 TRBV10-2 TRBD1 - TGCGCCAGCAGTGTCACAGGGGCTGGGGCCAACGTCCTGACTTTC CASSVTGAGANVLTF
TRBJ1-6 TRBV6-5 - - TGTGCCAGCAGCCCTTCGACGGCCTATAATTCACCCCTCCACTTT CASSPSTAYNSPLHF
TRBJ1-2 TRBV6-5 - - TGTGCCAGCAGTTACTCGAGGGCCGGGTCTAACTATGGCTACACCTTC CASSYSRAGSNYGYTF
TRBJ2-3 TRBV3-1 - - TGTGCCAGCAGCCAAGTCGTGGGCCGCACAGATACGCAGTATTTT CASSQVVGRTDTQYF
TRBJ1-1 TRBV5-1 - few TGCGCCAGCAGCTTGTTTTCGACAGGGAACACTGAAGCTTTCTTT CASSLFSTGNTEAFF
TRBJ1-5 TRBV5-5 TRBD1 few TGTGCCAGCAGCGATCCAAGGACAGGGTGGGATCAGCCCCAGCATTTT CASSDPRTGWDQPQHF
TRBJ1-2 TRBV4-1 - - TGCGCCAGCAGCCAGCTTGAAGGGGAGGGTTATGGCTACACCTTC CASSQLEGEGYGYTF
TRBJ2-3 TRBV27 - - TGTGCCAGCAGTTTCCAGCGGGCGTTCACAGATACGCAGTATTTT CASSFQRAFTDTQYF
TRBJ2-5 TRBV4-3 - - TGCGCCAGCAGCCAGTACTCCGTGGGTACTGGAGAGACCCAGTACTTC CASSQYSVGTGETQYF
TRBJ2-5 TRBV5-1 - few TGCGCCACCGCCCCCGGGGAGGTGGGCCAAGAGACCCAGTACTTC CATAPGEVGQETQYF
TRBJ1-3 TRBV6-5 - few TGTGCCAGCAGTTACTCACCCTCTGGAAACACCATATATTTT CASSYSPSGNTIYF
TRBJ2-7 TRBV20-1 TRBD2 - TGCAGTGCGCCCGGACTAGCGGGGGCTGAGCAGTACTTC CSAPGLAGAEQYF
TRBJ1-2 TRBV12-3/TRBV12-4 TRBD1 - TGTGCCAGCAGTTTGGTTCTCACAGGGGGCTATGGCTACACCTTC CASSLVLTGGYGYTF
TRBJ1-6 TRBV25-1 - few TGTGCCAGCAGTGTGCAGGGGTTCTCCTATAATTCACCCCTCCACTTT CASSVQGFSYNSPLHF
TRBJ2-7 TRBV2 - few TGTGCCAGCAGTGAACGGGCCTACGAGCAGTACTTC CASSERAYEQYF
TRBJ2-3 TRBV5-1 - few TGCGCCAGCGTAGAGGGATCTCACACAGATACGCAGTATTTT CASVEGSHTDTQYF
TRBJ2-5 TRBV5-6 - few TGTGCCAGCAGCTTGGGTCCCCCCGCAGGGGATGACGGGGAGACCCAGTACTTC CASSLGPPAGDDGETQYF
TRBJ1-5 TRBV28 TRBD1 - TGTGCCAGCAGTCACAGGGGGACCAATCAGCCCCAGCATTTT CASSHRGTNQPQHF
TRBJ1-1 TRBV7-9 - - TGTGCCAGCAGCTCGGGGGCCTGGGAAGCTTTCTTT CASSSGAWEAFF
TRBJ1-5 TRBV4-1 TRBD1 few TGCGCCAGCAGCCAAGAACAGGGGGCTCAGCCCCAGCATTTT CASSQEQGAQPQHF
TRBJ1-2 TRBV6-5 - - TGTGCCAGCAGTTACGGCCAGGGAAATGGCTACACCTTC CASSYGQGNGYTF
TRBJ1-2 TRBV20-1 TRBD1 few TGCAGTGCATTCCTGACAGGGCTCTTAGGCTACACCTTC CSAFLTGLLGYTF
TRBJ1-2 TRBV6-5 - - TGTGCCAGCAGCCCCAGGGAGGCAAACTATGGCTACACCTTC CASSPREANYGYTF
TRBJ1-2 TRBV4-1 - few TGCGCCAGCAGCCAAGTCGGGGTGGGGTTTATCTATGGCTACACCTTC CASSQVGVGFIYGYTF
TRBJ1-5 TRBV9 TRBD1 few TGTGCCAGCAGCGTAGGGCAGGGGGGCAATCAGCCCCAGCATTTT CASSVGQGGNQPQHF